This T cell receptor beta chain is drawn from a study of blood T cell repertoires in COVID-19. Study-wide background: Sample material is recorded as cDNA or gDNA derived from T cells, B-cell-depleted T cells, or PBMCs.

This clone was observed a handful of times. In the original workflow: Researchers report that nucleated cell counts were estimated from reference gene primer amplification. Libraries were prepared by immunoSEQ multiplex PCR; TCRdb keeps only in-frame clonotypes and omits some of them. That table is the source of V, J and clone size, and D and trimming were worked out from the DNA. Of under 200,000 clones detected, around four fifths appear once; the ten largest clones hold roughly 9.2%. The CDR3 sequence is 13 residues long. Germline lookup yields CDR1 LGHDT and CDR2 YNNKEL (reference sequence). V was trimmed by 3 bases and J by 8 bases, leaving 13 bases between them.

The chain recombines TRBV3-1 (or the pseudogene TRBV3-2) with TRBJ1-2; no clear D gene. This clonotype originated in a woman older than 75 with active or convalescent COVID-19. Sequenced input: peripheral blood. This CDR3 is CASSHLSAGGYTF. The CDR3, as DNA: TGTGCCAGCAGCCACCTCTCAGCGGGAGGCTACACCTTC.